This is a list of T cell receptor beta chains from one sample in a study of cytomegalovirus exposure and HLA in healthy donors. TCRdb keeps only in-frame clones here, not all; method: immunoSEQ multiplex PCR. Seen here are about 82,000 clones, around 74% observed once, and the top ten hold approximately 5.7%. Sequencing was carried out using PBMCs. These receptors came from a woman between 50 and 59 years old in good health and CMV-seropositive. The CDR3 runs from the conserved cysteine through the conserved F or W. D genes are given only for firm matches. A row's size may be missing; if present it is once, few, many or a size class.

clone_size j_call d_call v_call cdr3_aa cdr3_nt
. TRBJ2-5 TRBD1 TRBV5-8 CASSATPGQGETQYF TGTGCCAGCAGCGCAACTCCGGGACAGGGAGAGACCCAGTACTTC
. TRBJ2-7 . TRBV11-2 CASSLEKGPYEQYF TGTGCCAGCAGCTTAGAGAAGGGGCCCTACGAGCAGTACTTC
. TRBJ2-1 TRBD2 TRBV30 CAWSKLAGELEQFF TGTGCCTGGAGTAAGCTAGCGGGAGAACTTGAGCAGTTCTTC
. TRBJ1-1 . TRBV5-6 CASSPDRLNTEAFF TGTGCCAGCAGTCCCGACAGATTGAACACTGAAGCTTTCTTT
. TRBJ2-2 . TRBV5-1 CASRQTLANTGELFF TGCGCCAGCAGACAGACGCTTGCGAACACCGGGGAGCTGTTTTTT
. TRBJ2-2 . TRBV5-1 CASSLGGDTGELFF TGCGCCAGCAGCTTGGGGGGAGACACCGGGGAGCTGTTTTTT
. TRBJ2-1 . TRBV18 CASSPRGTTRVNEQFF TGTGCCAGCTCACCGCGAGGGACAACAAGAGTCAATGAGCAGTTCTTC
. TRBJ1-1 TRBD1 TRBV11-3 CASSPKGRQGARTEAFF TGTGCCAGCAGCCCCAAGGGCCGTCAGGGGGCGCGGACTGAAGCTTTCTTT
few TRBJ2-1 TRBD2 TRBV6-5 CASGDGRYNEQFF TGTGCCAGCGGAGACGGGAGGTACAATGAGCAGTTCTTC
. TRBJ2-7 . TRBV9 CASSPKSGSSYEQYF TGTGCCAGCAGCCCTAAATCTGGGAGCTCCTACGAGCAGTACTTC
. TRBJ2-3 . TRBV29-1 CSVVRSADTQYF TGCAGCGTTGTGCGGAGCGCAGATACGCAGTATTTT
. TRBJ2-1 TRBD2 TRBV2 CASRFSGRSSYNEQFF TGTGCCAGCAGGTTTTCCGGGAGGAGCTCCTACAATGAGCAGTTCTTC
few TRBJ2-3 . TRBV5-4 CASSPELGIRQDTQYF TGTGCCAGCAGCCCGGAATTAGGGATTAGACAGGATACGCAGTATTTT
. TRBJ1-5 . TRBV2 CASSRRQENQPQHF TGTGCCAGCAGTCGACGACAGGAGAATCAGCCCCAGCATTTT
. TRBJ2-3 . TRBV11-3 CASSLLGATDTQYF TGTGCCAGCAGCTTACTGGGGGCCACAGATACGCAGTATTTT
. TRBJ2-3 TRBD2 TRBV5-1 CASSPGTSAVTDTQYF TGCGCCAGCAGCCCCGGGACTAGCGCTGTCACAGATACGCAGTATTTT
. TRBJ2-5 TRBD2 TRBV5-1 CASSSGGSLRETQYF TGCGCCAGCAGCTCTGGCGGGAGTCTTCGAGAGACCCAGTACTTC
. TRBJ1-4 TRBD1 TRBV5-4 CASSHRGPNEKLFF TGTGCCAGCAGCCACAGGGGCCCCAATGAAAAACTGTTTTTT
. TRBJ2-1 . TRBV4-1 CASSLGLNSYNEQFF TGCGCCAGCAGCCTTGGACTAAACTCCTACAATGAGCAGTTCTTC
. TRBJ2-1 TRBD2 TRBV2 CASSAWGLAAANEQFF TGTGCCAGCAGTGCTTGGGGACTAGCGGCTGCCAATGAGCAGTTCTTC
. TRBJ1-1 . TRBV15 CATSRPGETEAFF TGTGCCACCAGCCGCCCCGGGGAGACTGAAGCTTTCTTT